This T cell receptor beta chain stems from a study of CD8+ T cells in alopecia areata (dated by TCRdb to the late 2010s). About the full investigation: The treated patients took part in an open-label pilot trial in which moderate-to-severe alopecia areata was treated with oral tofacitinib at 5 to 10 mg twice daily. Biopsies were taken from tofacitinib-treated patients at baseline and at 4 and 24 weeks of treatment, and a later scalp biopsy was taken in several of the tofacitinib-treated patients. Tofacitinib was administered for 6 to 18 months, and 6 months of follow-up off drug were then conducted to assess delayed response and recurrence. RNA was obtained with the PAXgene miRNA kit for fixed scalp, the miRNeasy kit for PBMCs, and the RNeasy kit for mouse skin. TCRbeta CDR3 regions were amplified by immunoSEQ multiplex PCR using 35 Vbeta forward and 13 Jbeta reverse primers. Scalp tissue and sorted CD4+ and CD8+ peripheral blood T cells from patchy and totalis/universalis alopecia areata patients and from healthy controls were covered by human TCRbeta sequencing. Scalp clonality was compared across normal scalp (n=4), patchy alopecia areata scalp (n=8), and alopecia totalis/universalis scalp (n=8). To study T cell clonal expansion in alopecia areata, the researchers applied high-throughput TCRbeta sequencing to both the C3H/HeJ mouse model and human patients.

With respect to this clone: Its recognized antigen is unknown. With only one base between it and a far larger clone, this is likely a read error.

The time point tag for this specimen amounts to: baseline before oral tofacitinib. Lesional scalp punch biopsies and peripheral blood were collected from alopecia areata patients. After PBMCs were isolated by density centrifugation and stained for CD3, CD4 and CD8, a FACSAria was used to sort CD4+ and CD8+ T cells. Paper-wide results and their limitations: Higher clonality and more expanded CD8+ clones were observed in lesional scalp than in normal scalp, particularly in alopecia totalis/universalis, a finding suggestive of antigenic drive. Compared with mice, TCR sequences shared between patients were less clear, possibly partly because of HLA diversity across the patient population. Unlike mouse skin, which is dominated by gammadelta T cells, normal human skin has resident alphabeta T cells that are also sequenced, and this complicates analysis of the scalp TCR repertoire.

Receptor amplification or capture employed the immunoSEQ multiplex PCR assay. RNA was extracted from all samples and reverse transcribed into cDNA, which served as template for TCR sequencing. First-strand cDNA was synthesized using SuperScript III with a 2:1 mix of oligo-dT and random hexamers. A synthetic immune receptor repertoire was used to gauge amplification bias, and whatever bias remained was removed computationally. The authors' pipeline ran thus. Raw reads were preprocessed for error removal, and CDR3 was defined according to IMGT conventions as running from the conserved cysteine to phenylalanine. Clonality was computed by normalizing Shannon entropy by log2 of the number of productive unique TCRs and subtracting the result from 1. Whether scalp clones were CD4 or CD8 was inferred by matching scalp TCRbeta sequences against CD4 and CD8 repertoires sorted from blood. Held by TCRdb, this immuneACCESS table contains in-frame sequences only and omits some clones. Under half of the omission traces to an unresolved V gene where checked; the cause of the rest is unknown. V and J calls and clone size come straight from that table; D and trimming were deduced from the DNA. This sample gives under 85,000 clones in total; about 45% of them show up just once. The top ten hold 15% to 20% of the sample.

The cysteine opens and the phenylalanine closes a CDR3 of 12 amino acids. The retained sequence is limited to the CDR3, 36 bases, with the frame set at the first base. CDR1 and CDR2 (MNHEY, SMNVEV) derive from the germline V gene (reference sequence). V loses 6 bases of germline sequence and J loses 6 bases, and the interval between the two ends is 12 bases. The specimen was CD8+ T cells sorted from blood, collected at week 0. The receptor chain draws on TRBV27 and TRBJ2-7; TRBD2 is a weak D gene call, 7 bases matching. This clonotype was obtained from a human donor with alopecia areata. The CDR3 region: CASSPRGAEQYF. The base sequence is TGTGCCAGCAGCCCCCGGGGGGCCGAGCAGTACTTC.